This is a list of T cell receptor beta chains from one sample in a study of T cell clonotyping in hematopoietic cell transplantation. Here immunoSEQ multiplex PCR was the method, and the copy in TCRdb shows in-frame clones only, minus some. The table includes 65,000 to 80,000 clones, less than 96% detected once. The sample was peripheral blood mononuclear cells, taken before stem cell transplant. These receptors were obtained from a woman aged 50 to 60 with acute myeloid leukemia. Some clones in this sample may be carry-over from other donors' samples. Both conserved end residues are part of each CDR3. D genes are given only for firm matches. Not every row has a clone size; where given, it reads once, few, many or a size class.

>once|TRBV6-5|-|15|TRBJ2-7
TGTGCCAGCAGTTACTCGACTTCTGAATCCTACGAGCAGTACTTC
CASSYSTSESYEQYF
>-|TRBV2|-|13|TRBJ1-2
TGTGCCAGCCGCCCCAGGACGGGCTATGGCTACACCTTC
CASRPRTGYGYTF
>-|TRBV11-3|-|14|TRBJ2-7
TGTGCCAGCAGCTCACGACAGCAACCCTACGAGCAGTACTTC
CASSSRQQPYEQYF
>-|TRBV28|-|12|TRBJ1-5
TGTGCCAGCAGTTTAAAGGTTGGACCCCAGCATTTT
CASSLKVGPQHF
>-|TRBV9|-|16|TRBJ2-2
TGTGCCAGCAGCGTAGAAGGGGGAGGGAACACCGGGGAGCTGTTTTTT
CASSVEGGGNTGELFF
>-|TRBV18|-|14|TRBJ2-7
TGTGCCAGCTCACCCTCGGTCCTCTACGACGAGCAGTACTTC
CASSPSVLYDEQYF
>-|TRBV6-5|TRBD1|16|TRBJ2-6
TGTGCCAGCAGTTTGACAGGGAGTTCCGGGGCCAACGTCCTGACTTTC
CASSLTGSSGANVLTF
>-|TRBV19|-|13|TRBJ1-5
TGTGCCAGTAGTCGCCGGGGCAATCAGCCCCAGCATTTT
CASSRRGNQPQHF
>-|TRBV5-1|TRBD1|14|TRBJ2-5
TGCGCCAGCAGCATCGGACAGGGACGAGAGACCCAGTACTTC
CASSIGQGRETQYF
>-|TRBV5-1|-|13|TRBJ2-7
TGCGCCAGCAGCCCGGGACAAACCTACGAGCAGTACTTC
CASSPGQTYEQYF
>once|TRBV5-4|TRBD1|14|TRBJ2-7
TGTGCCAGCAGCTTTTGGACAGGGACCTACGAGCAGTACTTC
CASSFWTGTYEQYF
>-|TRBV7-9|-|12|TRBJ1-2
TGTGCCAGCAGCTTAGAAACGGGCGGCTACACCTTC
CASSLETGGYTF
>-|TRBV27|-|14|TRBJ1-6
TGTGCCAGCAGTTTTCCGGGATTAAGATCACCCCTCCACTTT
CASSFPGLRSPLHF
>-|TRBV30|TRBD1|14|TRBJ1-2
TGTGCCTGGAGTCTCTACAGGGGATGGTATGGCTACACCTTC
CAWSLYRGWYGYTF
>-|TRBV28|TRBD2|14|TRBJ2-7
TGTGCCAGCAGTTTTCTGCGGGAGAACTACGAGCAGTACTTC
CASSFLRENYEQYF
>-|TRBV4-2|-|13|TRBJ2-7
TGTGCCAGCAGCCATCTGGAGGGGTACGAGCAGTACTTC
CASSHLEGYEQYF
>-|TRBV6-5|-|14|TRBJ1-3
TGTGCCAGCTCGAGGGGCGGGTCTGGAAACACCATATATTTT
CASSRGGSGNTIYF
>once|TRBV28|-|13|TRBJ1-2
TGTGCCAGCAGTGGGGGCAGCTGGTATGGCTACACCTTC
CASSGGSWYGYTF